Each of the 25 T cell receptor beta chains below was sequenced from the same sample in a study of T-cell reconstitution after alpha-beta-depleted transplantation in children. Unique molecular identifiers were used to barcode this TCRbeta library. In TCRdb, the PCR reads were re-called with MiXCR into one record per CDR3 protein. The data hold around 440,000 distinct CDR3 sequences, with under 20% observed a single time. The sample in question was PBMCs, mostly from graft donor cells, obtained 360 days after TCRalphabeta/CD19-depleted stem cell transplant. These receptors were taken from a boy in the first two years of life who had a stem cell transplant for Wiskott-Aldrich syndrome, so the T cells may come from the graft donor.

In its sample, this clonotype was seen a few times. Its ends do not fully match the called genes, so a read error is possible. J is TRBJ2-1 and V is TRBV7-6, with TRBD2 matching 8 bases. This CDR3 spans 13 amino acids. Germline assignment: CDR1 SGHVS and CDR2 FNYEAQ. The CDR3 DNA is TGTGCCAGCAGCGCCCACCCGGGACTAGTCCCGTCCTTC. Protein product: CASSAHPGLVPSF.

This clonotype was detected only a few times. The chain recombines TRBV7-9 with TRBJ2-3, with D possibly being TRBD2 (5 bases). The CDR3 runs 17 residues. Trimming stripped 3 bases from V and 2 bases from J, with 18 bases between. The V gene's germline CDR1 is SEHNR and CDR2 FQNEAQ (reference sequence). The CDR3 sequence is CASSFRWADWTTDTQYF. CDR3 DNA: TGTGCCAGCAGCTTTCGTTGGGCGGACTGGACCACAGATACGCAGTATTTT.

The chain has TRBV4-1 and TRBJ2-3; perhaps TRBD2 as D (7 bases). The CDR3 contains 18 residues. The germline gives CDR1 MGHRA, CDR2 YSYEKL. Trimming removed 0 bases from V and 4 bases from J, with 20 bases in between. CDR3 region: CASSQDVGGGPWSDTQYF. The DNA for the CDR3 is TGCGCCAGCAGCCAAGATGTTGGCGGGGGCCCATGGTCAGATACGCAGTATTTT.

This clonotype appeared a few times. The V call is TRBV30, the J call TRBJ2-7, with D tentatively TRBD1 (6 bases). V was pared by 7 bases and J by 0 bases, with 10 bases between. CDR1 and CDR2 from the germline V gene are GTSNPN and SVGIG (reference sequence). The CDR3 consists of 12 residues. CDR3 DNA: TGTGCCTCACAGGGTTTCTCCTACGAGCAGTACTTC. It yields the protein CASQGFSYEQYF.

The rearrangement joins TRBV12-3 or TRBV12-4 to TRBJ1-1; D uncertain. With 6 bases removed from V and 1 base from J, the gap between germline ends came to 9 bases. The CDR3 extends over 13 amino acids. CDR3 sequence: CASRAGKNTEAFF. The CDR3 DNA is TGTGCCAGCAGGGCAGGCAAGAACACTGAAGCTTTCTTT.

The chain carries TRBV6-1 and TRBJ2-2; TRBD1 might be the D (6 bases). Germline lookup yields CDR1 MNHNS and CDR2 SASEGT. V was cut by 5 bases and J by 2 bases, with 21 bases left in between. This CDR3 is built from 18 residues. Here the CDR3 DNA reads TGTGCCAGCAGTAATCAGGGGCCCCGGAAAAGAAACACCGGGGAGCTGTTTTTT. Translation gives CASSNQGPRKRNTGELFF.

The V call is TRBV20-1, the J call TRBJ2-3; 13 positions match TRBD2. The CDR3 sequence is 16 residues long. Per germline, CDR1 DFQATT and CDR2 SNEGSKA (reference sequence). Trimming removed 7 bases from V and 2 bases from J; junction bases left unmatched: 9. The CDR3 coding sequence is TGCAGTGTGGGTGGGGGACTAGCGGGAACCACAGATACGCAGTATTTT. Its protein product is CSVGGGLAGTTDTQYF.

This clonotype has only a few counts. The chain combines TRBV12-3 or TRBV12-4 with TRBJ2-7; D is ambiguous. Deletions cut 6 bases from V and 4 bases from J, with 16 bases between. The CDR3 runs 14 residues. The CDR3 DNA is TGTGCCAGCAGCCCCCACGGAGCTGGTTACGAGCAGTACTTC. Its translation: CASSPHGAGYEQYF.

In its sample, this clonotype was seen a few times. The V and J genes are TRBV5-1 and TRBJ2-7, with 10 bases aligning to TRBD2. This CDR3 is 15 amino acids long. The V gene's germline CDR1 is SGHRS and CDR2 YFSETQ. V lost 4 bases, J lost 2 bases, and 6 bases stayed unmatched. CDR3 in amino acids: CASSPSGSRAYEQYF. CDR3 bases: TGCGCCAGCAGCCCTAGCGGGAGTAGAGCCTACGAGCAGTACTTC.

The J gene is TRBJ2-7, the V gene TRBV3-1; TRBD1 might be the D (6 bases). The CDR3 contains 15 residues. Germline V gene data show CDR1 as LGHDT and CDR2 as YNNKEL (reference sequence). V was trimmed by 0 bases and J by 1 base, leaving 10 bases between them. The CDR3 DNA is TGTGCCAGCAGCCAAGATATCCAGGGGTCCTACGAGCAGTACTTC. It codes for CASSQDIQGSYEQYF.

This clonotype was detected a few times. This sequence joins TRBV5-1 and TRBJ1-2, with D perhaps matching TRBD1 (5 bases). Per the germline V gene, CDR1 is SGHRS and CDR2 is YFSETQ. The CDR3 extends over 12 amino acids. The ends were cut back, 4 bases at V and 8 bases at J, with 12 bases in the middle. The CDR3 is CASSEGLRGYTF. The CDR3 region has the DNA TGCGCCAGCAGCGAGGGACTAAGGGGCTACACCTTC.

In this sample, this clonotype turned up a few times. The rearrangement uses TRBV6-1 and TRBJ2-7; 7 bases fit TRBD1. Germline CDR1 reads MNHNS; CDR2 reads SASEGT. The CDR3 is 12 residues long. Trimming cost V 8 bases and J 8 bases; bases outside gene matches: 9. The CDR3 region has the DNA TGTGCCAGCGGATTCGGGACAGTACAGCAGTACTTC. Protein product: CASGFGTVQQYF.

This clonotype turned up a few times. This sequence joins TRBV7-9 and TRBJ2-1; D gene ambiguous. Germline values: CDR1 SEHNR, CDR2 FQNEAQ (reference sequence). This CDR3 spans 12 amino acids. Between the trimmed V and J ends, which lost 2 bases and 7 bases, there was a span of 6 bases. The CDR3 bases are TGTGCCAGCAGCTTAATATGGAATGAGCAGTTCTTC. Translation: CASSLIWNEQFF.

The chain has TRBV5-1 and TRBJ2-5; TRBD2 matches at 9 bases. The CDR3 runs to 15 residues. The germline CDR1 and CDR2 sequences are SGHRS and YFSETQ. J was trimmed by 3 bases and V by 2 bases; bases with no gene match: 5. The CDR3 is CASSLLIAGEETQYF. The CDR3 nucleotides are TGCGCCAGCAGCTTACTCATAGCGGGGGAAGAGACCCAGTACTTC.

The chain recombines TRBV6-4 with TRBJ2-7, with 15 positions matching TRBD2. The germline CDR1 and CDR2 sequences are MRHNA and SNTAGT. J lost 2 bases, V lost 11 bases, and 19 bases had no gene match. The CDR3 is made up of 19 amino acids. CDR3 sequence: CAFSPRTSGRVLGTYEQYF. CDR3 sequence (DNA): TGTGCCTTCAGTCCCAGGACTAGCGGGAGGGTTCTAGGGACCTACGAGCAGTACTTC.

This sequence joins TRBV10-3 and TRBJ2-1, with D possibly being TRBD1 or TRBD2 (5 bases each). Germline V gene sequence: CDR1 ENHRY, CDR2 SYGVKD. This CDR3 comprises 15 residues. The V gene lost 5 bases and the J gene lost 5 bases, with 16 bases spanning the gap. This chain's CDR3 is CAISLGPPQNNEQFF. The CDR3 DNA reads as TGTGCCATCAGTTTGGGACCGCCCCAAAACAATGAGCAGTTCTTC.

This clonotype was seen a few times. The rearrangement uses TRBV5-1 and TRBJ2-7; D uncertain. The ends were cut back, 0 bases at V and 1 base at J, with 11 bases in the middle. Germline CDR1 and CDR2: SGHRS and YFSETQ. This CDR3 contains 15 residues. The DNA of the CDR3 is TGCGCCAGCAGCTTGGGCACCTATGGATCCTACGAGCAGTACTTC. This gives the protein CASSLGTYGSYEQYF. Filled out from reference TRBV5-1 and TRBJ2-7, the complete variable domain reads KAGVTQTPRYLIKTRGQQVTLSCSPISGHRSVSWYQQTPGQGLQFLFEYFSETQRNKGNFPGRFSGRQFSNSRSEMNVSTLELGDSALYLCASSLGTYGSYEQYFGPGTRLTVT.

This clonotype was found a few times. The chain couples TRBV27 to TRBJ2-3; D is perhaps TRBD2 (7 bases). The V and J ends lost 1 base and 3 bases respectively, with 14 bases between them. Germline V gives CDR1 MNHEY, CDR2 SMNVEV (reference sequence). The CDR3 sequence is 16 residues long. The CDR3 region has the DNA TGTGCCAGCAGTTTATTGGGGGCGGGGGCTACAGATACGCAGTATTTT. Its translation: CASSLLGAGATDTQYF.

This clonotype was seen ten or more times. The chain recombines TRBV5-1 with TRBJ2-3, with D maybe TRBD2 (6 bases). V lost 4 bases to trimming and J lost 4 bases, with 10 bases between them. The CDR3 covers 13 residues. In germline, CDR1 is SGHRS, CDR2 YFSETQ. Here the CDR3 DNA reads TGCGCCAGCAGCGGAACGGGAGCAGATACGCAGTATTTT. Translated, it gives CASSGTGADTQYF.

This clonotype was seen many times. This chain links TRBV5-1 with TRBJ2-7, with a tentative D call TRBD1 (6 bases). V gave up 4 bases and J gave up 6 bases, with 14 bases separating them. From germline, CDR1 is SGHRS and CDR2 YFSETQ. CDR3 size: 13 residues. The CDR3 here is CASSPQGYGEQYF. CDR3 nucleotide sequence: TGCGCCAGCAGCCCCCAGGGGTACGGCGAGCAGTACTTC.

The chain carries TRBV20-1 and TRBJ2-3; no clear D gene. Germline lookup yields CDR1 DFQATT and CDR2 SNEGSKA (reference sequence). The germline V and J ends were trimmed by 0 bases and 2 bases, with 3 bases remaining between them. The CDR3 is made up of 12 amino acids. The CDR3 is CSARDPTDTQYF. The CDR3 DNA is TGCAGTGCTAGAGACCCCACAGATACGCAGTATTTT.

This clonotype showed up many times. The chain's CDR3 is CASSENILAGDTQYF. The CDR3 bases are TGCGCCAGCAGTGAGAACATACTAGCGGGAGATACGCAGTATTTT. The chain is built from TRBV10-1 and TRBJ2-3; 9 bases are a match to TRBD2. The ends lost 2 bases at V and 5 bases at J; junction bases unmatched: 5. The CDR3 loop spans 15 amino acids. CDR1 and CDR2 from the germline V gene are WNHNN and SYGVQD (reference sequence).

This clonotype appeared a few times. The rearrangement uses TRBV6-5 and TRBJ2-3; D is unclear. The V gene's germline CDR1 is MNHEY and CDR2 SVGAGI. This CDR3 contains 13 residues. Trimming removed 3 bases at V and 2 bases at J, with 6 bases between. The CDR3 loop is CASSYLVTDTQYF. CDR3 DNA: TGTGCCAGCAGTTATCTGGTCACAGATACGCAGTATTTT.

This clonotype was counted at least ten times. The chain is built from TRBV6-2 or TRBV6-3 and TRBJ2-1; 14 nucleotides match TRBD2. Germline values: CDR1 MNHEY, CDR2 SVGEGT. The CDR3 covers 20 residues. J gave up 6 bases and V 3 bases, and 16 bases lay outside the gene matches. The CDR3: CASSYPLTSGRALAGNEQFF. The CDR3 DNA reads as TGTGCCAGCAGTTATCCCCTGACTAGCGGGAGGGCCTTAGCGGGCAATGAGCAGTTCTTC.

This clonotype came up a few times. The chain combines TRBV20-1 with TRBJ2-1; 7 positions match TRBD1. The length of the CDR3 is 16 residues. Germline V CDR1 and CDR2: DFQATT, SNEGSKA (reference sequence). Trimming took 5 bases from V and 1 from J; bases not matched to a gene: 11. The CDR3 here is CSALIMDRRSYNEQFF. The DNA of the CDR3 is TGCAGTGCTCTTATCATGGACAGGAGATCCTACAATGAGCAGTTCTTC.